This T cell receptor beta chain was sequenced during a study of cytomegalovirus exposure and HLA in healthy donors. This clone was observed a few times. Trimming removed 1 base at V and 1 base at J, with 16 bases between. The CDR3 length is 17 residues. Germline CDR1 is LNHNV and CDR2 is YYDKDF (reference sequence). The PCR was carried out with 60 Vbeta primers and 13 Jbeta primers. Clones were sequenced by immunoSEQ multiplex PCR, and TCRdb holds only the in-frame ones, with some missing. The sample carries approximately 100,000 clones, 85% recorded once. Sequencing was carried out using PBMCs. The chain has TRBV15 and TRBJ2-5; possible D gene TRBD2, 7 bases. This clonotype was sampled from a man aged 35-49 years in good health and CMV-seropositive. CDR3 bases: TGTGCCACCAGCAGAGGGGGGCCTAGCGGCCTCCAAGAGACCCAGTACTTC. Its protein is CATSRGGPSGLQETQYF.